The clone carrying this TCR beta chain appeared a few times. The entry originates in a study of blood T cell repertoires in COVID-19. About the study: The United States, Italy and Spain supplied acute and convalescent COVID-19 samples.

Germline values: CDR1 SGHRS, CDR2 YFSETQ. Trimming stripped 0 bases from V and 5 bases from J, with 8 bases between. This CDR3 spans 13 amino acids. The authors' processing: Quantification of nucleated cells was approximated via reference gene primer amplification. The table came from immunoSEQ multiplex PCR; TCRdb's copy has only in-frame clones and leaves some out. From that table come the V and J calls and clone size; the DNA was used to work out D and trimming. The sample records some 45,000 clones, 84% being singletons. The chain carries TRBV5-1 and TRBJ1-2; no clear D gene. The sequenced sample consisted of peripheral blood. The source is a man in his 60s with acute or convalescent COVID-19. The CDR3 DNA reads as TGCGCCAGCAGCTTGGCCGGAGGGTATGGCTACACCTTC. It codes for CASSLAGGYGYTF.